This T cell receptor (beta chain) was sequenced for a study (dated by TCRdb to 2014 to 2015). At the level of the whole study: The study tested whether tumor-infiltrating Tregs in breast cancer are recruited from blood Tregs or converted in situ from other CD4+ T cell subsets. Results the study describes overall, beyond this receptor: Validation in the larger cohort was restricted to a single TCR beta V-J rearrangement rather than whole repertoires. The TCR gene usage of tumor memory CD4+ T cells clustered together with blood and lymph node memory CD4+ cells and with lymph node naive CD4+ cells. The greatest overlap of tumor-infiltrating Treg TCR alpha and beta sequences was observed with tumor naive CD4+ T cells, followed by blood naive CD4+ T cells.

This clonotype was detected only a few times. No cognate antigen has been identified for it. It has no much larger one-base neighbor in the sample; base qualities were not kept. The CDR3 runs 14 amino acids, cysteine and phenylalanine included. Only CDR3 DNA remains: 42 bases, in frame from the first base. V ends up 7 bases short and J 2 bases short, with an unmatched junction base count of 2. Taken from the germline V gene, the CDR1 and CDR2 loops are WSHSY and SAAADI. The memory CD4+ T cell population was isolated based on a CD4+CD45RO+CD25- phenotype. Tregs, naive and memory CD4+ T cells from tumor, blood and ipsilateral draining lymph nodes of a handful of breast cancer patients underwent full-length TCR alpha and beta sequencing. Tumor tissue, along with lymph nodes from ipsilateral axillary dissection, was perfused with PBS, minced, and then digested using collagenase I and hyaluronidase. Ficoll density gradient centrifugation was used to isolate mononuclear cells from lymph nodes or from under 55 ml of peripheral blood. FACS confirmed that the sorted cell populations were more than 90% pure.

Amplification of full-length TCR variable regions was done by 5' RACE PCR using constant-region reverse primers, and this step was followed by semi-nested PCR with Nested Universal Primer A. Using the ReliaPrep RNA Cell Miniprep System, total RNA was extracted, and the SMARTer RACE 5'/3' Kit was then used to reverse transcribe the RNA into 5'RACE-ready cDNA. Multiplex adaptors were used to barcode full-length TCR alpha and beta libraries, and the barcoded libraries were sequenced on an Illumina MiSeq. Per the original workflow: Sequencing data were pooled across the five patients for each of nine subset-tissue groups and compared by unsupervised clustering of TCR gene usage. The Morisita-Horn index was used to calculate repertoire similarity, with shared sequences weighted by how much each contributed to each repertoire. The public sequencing data were trimmed at Q25 with fastp and processed into clonotypes with MiXCR by TCRdb, which kept only in-frame beta chains. Merged by CDR3 protein, the rows form single entries marked with the most common genes and DNA. The V and J calls, along with clone size, are taken from TCRdb and not from the paper's own processing. This sample lists about 64,000 distinct CDR3 sequences; about 22% were detected once. Of the sample, about 3% is held by the ten largest clones.

The sequenced material came from memory CD4+ T cells sorted from a lymph node. Read against the paper, the sample's cell subset or site label means: memory CD4+ T cells, CD4+CD45RO+CD25-. The source of this sequence is a female donor with breast cancer. This chain joins TRBV10-2 to TRBJ1-4, with TRBD1 identical over 9 junction bases. CDR3 reads: CASNRGLTNEKLFF. The sequenced DNA is TGCGCCAGCAACAGGGGGCTCACTAATGAAAAACTGTTTTTT.